The 11 T cell receptor beta chains given below trace back to one sample, sequenced in a study of tissue T cells after allogeneic stem cell transplantation. The sample's time point: mouse harvest day 7 after allogeneic transplant. Mouse grafts combined 10^7 T-cell-depleted bone marrow cells with 10^6 splenic CD5+ T cells. Clones were sequenced by immunoSEQ multiplex PCR, and TCRdb holds only the in-frame ones, with some missing. The sample holds 5,500 to 7,500 clones, around half seen once. The sample consisted of lymph node tissue. The source of these receptors is a female BALB/c mouse given C57BL/6 T cells with graft-versus-host disease after an allogeneic hematopoietic cell transplant.

This clone has only a few counts. Genes and germline come from the mouse. The read ends 1 residue before the CDR3 terminus; that terminus is restored from the germline J gene. The V and J genes are TRBV13-1 and TRBJ2-5; D may be TRBD1 (6 bases). V was cut by 5 bases and J by 3 bases, with 7 bases left in between. Germline CDR1 NSHNY, CDR2 SYGAGN. The CDR3 is 12 residues long. CDR3 residues: CASRDSQDTQYF. The sequenced CDR3 bases are TGTGCCAGCAGGGACAGTCAAGACACCCAGTAC.

This clone has more than one count but fewer than ten. Each gene name is a mouse one. The CDR3 end is not reached by the read, which stops 1 residue before it; the germline J gene fills it in. The V gene is TRBV2, the J gene TRBJ2-7; TRBD1 agrees at 9 bases. CDR1 and CDR2 (germline): LGHNA, YSYQKL. V shed 1 base and J 5 bases; nucleotides not matched to a gene: 0. CDR3 length equals 13 residues. The sequenced CDR3 bases are TGTGCCAGCAGCCAAGGGACAGGGGATGAACAGTAC. Translating gives CASSQGTGDEQY. The whole CDR3 protein is CASSQGTGDEQYF.

This clone was counted a single time. Gene names are mouse gene names. The read ends 1 residue early relative to the CDR3; the germline J gene fills the gap. This chain connects TRBV26 to TRBJ2-4; D could derive from TRBD1 or TRBD2 (5 bases each). The CDR3 extends over 12 amino acids. With 8 bases removed from V and 0 bases from J, the gap between germline ends came to 6 bases. CDR1 is KGHPV, CDR2 FQNQEV, per germline (reference sequence). The CDR3 region is CASGDSQNTLYF. CDR3 bases read: TGTGCCAGCGGGGACAGTCAAAACACCTTGTAC. The complete variable domain, with remaining parts taken from reference TRBV26 and TRBJ2-4, reads NSKVIQTPRYLVKGQGQKAKMRCIPEKGHPVVFWYQQNKNNEFKFLINFQNQEVLQQIDMTEKRFSAECPSNSPCSLEIQSSEAGDSALYLCASGDSQNTLYFGAGTRLSVL.

As to this clone: Gene and germline names: mouse. The CDR3 extends 1 residue past the end of the read, so its final part is completed from the germline J gene. The V call is TRBV13-2, the J call TRBJ1-3; 8 positions match TRBD1. The germline CDR1 and CDR2 sequences are NNHNN and SYGAGS (reference sequence). This CDR3 is built from 14 residues. Germline trimming cut 3 bases from V and 3 bases from J; bases unmatched to any gene: 2. Here the CDR3 reads CASGGQGYGNTLYF. The sequenced part of the CDR3 DNA is TGTGCCAGCGGTGGACAGGGGTATGGAAATACGCTCTAT.

With respect to this clone: Genes and germline come from the mouse. The read halts 1 residue ahead of the CDR3 end, with the missing end drawn from the germline J gene. The chain links TRBV23 to TRBJ2-4. Per the germline V gene, CDR1 is KGHTA and CDR2 is FQNQQP. The CDR3 has 13 residues. CDR3 DNA (partial): TGCTCCAGCAGTCAAAGCGGTCAAAACACCTTGTAC. Translated, it gives CSSSQSGQNTLY. The CDR3, in full, reads CSSSQSGQNTLYF.

As to this clone: Gene names denote mouse genes. The CDR3 end is not reached by the read, which stops 1 residue before it; the germline J gene fills it in. This chain connects TRBV5 to TRBJ1-6; possibly TRBD1 for D (5 bases). TRBJ1-6 is treated as an ORF (open reading frame) with a function not yet certain. CDR3 length: 15 residues. V lost 1 base and J lost 3, with 7 bases in between. Germline CDR1 and CDR2: LGHNA and YNLKQL (reference sequence). CDR3 residues: CASSQAGNYNSPLYF. CDR3 DNA (partial): TGTGCCAGCAGCCAAGCAGGGAACTATAATTCGCCCCTCTAC.

Turning to this clone: Gene names denote mouse genes. With the read ending 1 residue before the CDR3 end, the germline J gene is used to fill in that end. The rearrangement joins TRBV13-2 to TRBJ1-4; no clear D. The CDR3 totals 13 residues. From germline, CDR1 is NNHNN and CDR2 SYGAGS (reference sequence). Trimming stripped 3 bases from V and 5 bases from J, with 8 bases between. This CDR3 is CASGGSANERLFF. CDR3 bases read: TGTGCCAGCGGTGGAAGCGCAAACGAAAGATTATTT.

With regard to this clone: Each gene name is a mouse one. The read comes to an end 1 residue before the CDR3 does, leaving the germline J gene to fill in the end. This chain connects TRBV26 to TRBJ2-2; 8 bases align to TRBD2. After removal of 8 bases from V and 0 bases from J, the junction contained 2 bases not matched to a gene. CDR3 length: 14 amino acids. Germline V lookup: CDR1 KGHPV, CDR2 FQNQEV (reference sequence). CDR3 region: CASRLGSNTGQLYF. The covered CDR3 bases are TGTGCCAGCCGACTGGGGTCAAACACCGGGCAGCTCTAC.

This clone has more than one count but fewer than ten. All gene names here are mouse names. The read falls 1 residue short of the CDR3 end, and the missing part is taken from the germline J gene. The V and J genes are TRBV23 and TRBJ2-4; TRBD2 was called by the table and not checked on the DNA. Germline CDR1 reads KGHTA; CDR2 reads FQNQQP. CDR3 length equals 13 residues. The sequenced CDR3 bases are TGCTCCAGCAGAACTGGGGGAGAAAACACCTTGTAC. Its protein product is CSSRTGGENTLY. The CDR3 reads in full as CSSRTGGENTLYF.

This clone was counted only a few times. The gene symbols are mouse symbols. The sequenced fragment ends 1 residue before the CDR3 boundary, so the rest is inferred from the germline J gene. This chain joins TRBV26 and TRBJ2-2; D is undetermined. V dropped 1 base and J dropped 2 bases, with 5 bases sitting between them. The V gene's germline CDR1 is KGHPV and CDR2 FQNQEV (reference sequence). The CDR3 spans 14 residues. The CDR3 DNA, read in part, is TGTGCCAGCAGTCTGTTAGGGAACACCGGGCAGCTCTAC. It encodes CASSLLGNTGQLY. The complete CDR3 reads CASSLLGNTGQLYF.

Concerning this clone itself: Gene names and germline refer to mouse. The read comes to an end 1 residue before the CDR3 does, leaving the germline J gene to fill in the end. The rearrangement joins TRBV26 to TRBJ1-1; 7 positions match TRBD1. The CDR3 totals 15 residues. Germline values: CDR1 KGHPV, CDR2 FQNQEV (reference sequence). The junction had 3 bases not matched to a gene; V was cut back by 2 bases and J by 0 bases. CDR3 DNA, as far as it was read: TGTGCCAGCAGTCTGCCGGGACAGTCAAACACAGAAGTCTTC. Residues: CASSLPGQSNTEVF. The CDR3 as a whole reads CASSLPGQSNTEVFF.